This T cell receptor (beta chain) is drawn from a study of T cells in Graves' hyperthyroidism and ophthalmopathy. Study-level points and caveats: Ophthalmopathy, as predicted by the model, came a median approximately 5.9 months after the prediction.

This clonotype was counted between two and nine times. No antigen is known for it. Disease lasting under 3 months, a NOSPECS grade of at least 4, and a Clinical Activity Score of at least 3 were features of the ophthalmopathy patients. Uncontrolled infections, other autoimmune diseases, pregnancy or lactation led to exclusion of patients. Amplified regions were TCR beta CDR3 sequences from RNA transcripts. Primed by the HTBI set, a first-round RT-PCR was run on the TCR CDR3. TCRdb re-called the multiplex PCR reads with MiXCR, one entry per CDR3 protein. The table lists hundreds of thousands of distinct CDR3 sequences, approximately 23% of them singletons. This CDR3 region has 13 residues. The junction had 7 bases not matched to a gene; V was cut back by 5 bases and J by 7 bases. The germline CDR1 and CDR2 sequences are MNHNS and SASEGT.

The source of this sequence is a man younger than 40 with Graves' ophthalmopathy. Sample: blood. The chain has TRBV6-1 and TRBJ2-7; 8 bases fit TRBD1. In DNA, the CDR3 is TGTGCCAGCAGTCAGGACAGGGTCGGTGAGCAGTACTTC. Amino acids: CASSQDRVGEQYF.